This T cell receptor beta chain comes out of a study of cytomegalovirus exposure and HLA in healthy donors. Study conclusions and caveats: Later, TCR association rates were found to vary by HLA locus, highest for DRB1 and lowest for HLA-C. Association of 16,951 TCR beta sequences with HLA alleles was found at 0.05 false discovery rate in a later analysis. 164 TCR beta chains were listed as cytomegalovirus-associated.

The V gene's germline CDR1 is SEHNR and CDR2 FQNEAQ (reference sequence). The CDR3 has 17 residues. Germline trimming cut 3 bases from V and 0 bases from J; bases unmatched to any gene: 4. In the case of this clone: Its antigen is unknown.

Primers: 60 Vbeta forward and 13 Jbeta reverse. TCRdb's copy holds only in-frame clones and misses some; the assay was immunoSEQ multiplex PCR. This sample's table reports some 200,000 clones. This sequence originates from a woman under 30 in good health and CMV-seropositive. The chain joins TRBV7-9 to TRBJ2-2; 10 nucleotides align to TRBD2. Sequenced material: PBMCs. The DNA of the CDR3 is TGTGCCAGCAGCTTTCCTAGCGGGAGCCCGAACACCGGGGAGCTGTTTTTT. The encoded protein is CASSFPSGSPNTGELFF. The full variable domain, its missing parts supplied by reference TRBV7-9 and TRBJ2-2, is DTGVSQNPRHKITKRGQNVTFRCDPISEHNRLYWYRQTLGQGPEFLTYFQNEAQLEKSRLLSDRFSAERPKGSFSTLEIQRTEQGDSAMYLCASSFPSGSPNTGELFFGEGSRLTVL.